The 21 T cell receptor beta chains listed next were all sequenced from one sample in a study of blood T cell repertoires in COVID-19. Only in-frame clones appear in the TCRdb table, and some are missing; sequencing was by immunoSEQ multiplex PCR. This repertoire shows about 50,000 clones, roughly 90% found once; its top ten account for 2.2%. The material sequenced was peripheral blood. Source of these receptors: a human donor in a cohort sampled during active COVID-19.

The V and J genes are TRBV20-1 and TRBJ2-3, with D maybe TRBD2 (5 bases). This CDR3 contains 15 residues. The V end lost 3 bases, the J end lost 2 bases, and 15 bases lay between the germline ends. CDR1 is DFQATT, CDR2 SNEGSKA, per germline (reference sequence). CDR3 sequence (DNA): TGCAGTGCTAGTCCGGGAAGCCAGTTCACAGATACGCAGTATTTT. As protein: CSASPGSQFTDTQYF.

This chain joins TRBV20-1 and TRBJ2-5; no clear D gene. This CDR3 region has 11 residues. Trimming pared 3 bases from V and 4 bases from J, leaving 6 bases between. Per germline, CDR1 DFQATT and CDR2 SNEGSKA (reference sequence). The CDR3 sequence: CSASILETQYF. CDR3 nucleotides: TGCAGTGCTAGTATATTAGAGACCCAGTACTTC.

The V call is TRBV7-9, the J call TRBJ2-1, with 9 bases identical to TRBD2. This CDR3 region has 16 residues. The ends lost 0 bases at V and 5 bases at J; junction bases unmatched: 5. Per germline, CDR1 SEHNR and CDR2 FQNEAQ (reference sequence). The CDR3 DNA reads TGTGCCAGCAGCTTAGCGGGGACTAGCAACGACAATGAGCAGTTCTTC. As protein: CASSLAGTSNDNEQFF.

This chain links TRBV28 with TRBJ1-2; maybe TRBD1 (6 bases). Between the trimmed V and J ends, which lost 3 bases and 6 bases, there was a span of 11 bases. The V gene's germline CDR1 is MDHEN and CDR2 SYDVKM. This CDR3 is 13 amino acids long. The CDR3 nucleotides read TGTGCCAGCAGTTTTTCGGGGGGGCATGGCTACACCTTC. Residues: CASSFSGGHGYTF.

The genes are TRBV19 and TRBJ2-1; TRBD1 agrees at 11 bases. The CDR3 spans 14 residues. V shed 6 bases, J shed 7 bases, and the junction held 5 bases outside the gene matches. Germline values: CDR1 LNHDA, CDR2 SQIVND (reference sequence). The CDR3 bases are TGTGCCAGTAGGGACAGGGGGCGTACGAATGAGCAGTTCTTC. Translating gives CASRDRGRTNEQFF.

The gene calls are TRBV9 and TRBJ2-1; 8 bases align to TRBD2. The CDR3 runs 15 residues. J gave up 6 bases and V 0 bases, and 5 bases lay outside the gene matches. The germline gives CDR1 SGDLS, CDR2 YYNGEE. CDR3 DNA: TGTGCCAGCAGCGTAGTTCTAGCGGGCGCCAATGAGCAGTTCTTC. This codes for CASSVVLAGANEQFF.

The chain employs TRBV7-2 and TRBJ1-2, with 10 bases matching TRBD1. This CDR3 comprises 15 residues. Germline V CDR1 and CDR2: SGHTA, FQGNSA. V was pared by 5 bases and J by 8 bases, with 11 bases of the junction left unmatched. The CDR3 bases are TGTGCCAGCAGCCCCGAGGGACAGGGGTACAGCGGCTACACCTTC. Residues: CASSPEGQGYSGYTF.

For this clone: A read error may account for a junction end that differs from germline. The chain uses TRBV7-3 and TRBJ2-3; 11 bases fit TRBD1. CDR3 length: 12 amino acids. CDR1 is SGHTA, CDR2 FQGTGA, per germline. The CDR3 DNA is TGTGCCAGCAGCTCACAAGGACAGGGGGCAGAATTT. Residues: CASSSQGQGAEF.

CDR3 in amino acids: CASSLTRTSAGDTQYF. CDR3 coding DNA: TGTGCCAGCAGCTTAACACGGACTAGCGCGGGAGATACGCAGTATTTT. The J gene is TRBJ2-3, the V gene TRBV7-6; 9 nucleotides agree with TRBD2. The CDR3 loop spans 16 amino acids. V was pared by 2 bases and J by 5 bases, with 8 bases of the junction left unmatched. CDR1 is SGHVS, CDR2 FNYEAQ, per germline.

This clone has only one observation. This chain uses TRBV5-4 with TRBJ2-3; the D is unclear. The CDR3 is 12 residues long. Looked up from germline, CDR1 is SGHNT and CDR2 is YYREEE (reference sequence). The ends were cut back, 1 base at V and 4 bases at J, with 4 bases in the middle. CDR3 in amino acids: CASSLQSDTQYF. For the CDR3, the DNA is TGTGCCAGCAGCTTGCAGTCAGATACGCAGTATTTT.

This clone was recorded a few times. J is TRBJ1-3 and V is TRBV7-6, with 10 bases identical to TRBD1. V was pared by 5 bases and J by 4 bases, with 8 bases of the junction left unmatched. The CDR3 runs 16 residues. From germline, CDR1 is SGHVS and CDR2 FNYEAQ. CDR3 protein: CASSVDRGLRGNTIYF. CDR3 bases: TGTGCCAGCAGCGTAGACAGGGGGCTTCGGGGAAACACCATATATTTT. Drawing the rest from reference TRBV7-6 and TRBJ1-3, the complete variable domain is GAGVSQSPRYKVTKRGQDVALRCDPISGHVSLYWYRQALGQGPEFLTYFNYEAQQDKSGLPNDRFSAERPEGSISTLTIQRTEQRDSAMYRCASSVDRGLRGNTIYFGEGSWLTVV.

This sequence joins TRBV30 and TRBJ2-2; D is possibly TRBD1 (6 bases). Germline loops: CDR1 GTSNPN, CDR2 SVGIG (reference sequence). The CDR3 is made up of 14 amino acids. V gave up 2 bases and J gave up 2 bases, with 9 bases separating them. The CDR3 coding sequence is TGTGCCTGGAGTAGGACAGTTAACACCGGGGAGCTGTTTTTT. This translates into CAWSRTVNTGELFF.

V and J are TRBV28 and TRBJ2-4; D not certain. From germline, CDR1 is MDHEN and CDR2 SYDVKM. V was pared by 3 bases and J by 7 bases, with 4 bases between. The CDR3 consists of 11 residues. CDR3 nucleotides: TGTGCCAGCAGTTTTCAGAACATTCAGTACTTC. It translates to CASSFQNIQYF. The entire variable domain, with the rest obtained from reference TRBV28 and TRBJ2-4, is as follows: DVKVTQSSRYLVKRTGEKVFLECVQDMDHENMFWYRQDPGLGLRLIYFSYDVKMKEKGDIPEGYSVSREKKERFSLILESASTNQTSMYLCASSFQNIQYFGAGTRLSVL.

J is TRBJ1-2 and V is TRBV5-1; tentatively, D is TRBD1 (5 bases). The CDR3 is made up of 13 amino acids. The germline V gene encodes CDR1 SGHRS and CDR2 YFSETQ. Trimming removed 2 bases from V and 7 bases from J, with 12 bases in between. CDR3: CASSFERGGGYTF. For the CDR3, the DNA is TGCGCCAGCAGCTTCGAAAGGGGTGGTGGCTACACCTTC.

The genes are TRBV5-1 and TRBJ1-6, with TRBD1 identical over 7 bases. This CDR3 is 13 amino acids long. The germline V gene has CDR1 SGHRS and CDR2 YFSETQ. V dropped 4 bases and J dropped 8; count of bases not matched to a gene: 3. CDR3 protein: CASSQGDDSPLHF. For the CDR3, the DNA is TGCGCCAGCAGCCAGGGGGACGATTCACCCCTCCACTTT.

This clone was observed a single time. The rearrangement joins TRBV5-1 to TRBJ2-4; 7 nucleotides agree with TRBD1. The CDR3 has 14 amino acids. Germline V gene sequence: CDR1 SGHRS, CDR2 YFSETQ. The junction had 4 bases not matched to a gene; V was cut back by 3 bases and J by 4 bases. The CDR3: CASSSQGQKNIQYF. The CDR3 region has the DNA TGCGCCAGCAGCTCTCAGGGACAGAAAAACATTCAGTACTTC.

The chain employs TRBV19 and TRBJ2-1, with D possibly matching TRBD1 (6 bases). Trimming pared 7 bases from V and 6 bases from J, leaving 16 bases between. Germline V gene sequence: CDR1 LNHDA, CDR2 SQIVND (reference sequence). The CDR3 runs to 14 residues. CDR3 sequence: CASTARGQINEQFF. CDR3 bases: TGTGCCAGTACCGCCAGGGGACAAATCAATGAGCAGTTCTTC. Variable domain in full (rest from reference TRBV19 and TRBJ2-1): DGGITQSPKYLFRKEGQNVTLSCEQNLNHDAMYWYRQDPGQGLRLIYYSQIVNDFQKGDIAEGYSVSREKKESFPLTVTSAQKNPTAFYLCASTARGQINEQFFGPGTRLTVL.

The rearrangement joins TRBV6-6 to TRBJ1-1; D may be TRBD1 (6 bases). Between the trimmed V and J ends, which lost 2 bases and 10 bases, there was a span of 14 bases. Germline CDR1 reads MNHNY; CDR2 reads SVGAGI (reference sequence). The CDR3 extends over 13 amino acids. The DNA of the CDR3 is TGTGCCAGCAGTTACGGCCCGACAGGTGGAGCTTTCTTT. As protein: CASSYGPTGGAFF.

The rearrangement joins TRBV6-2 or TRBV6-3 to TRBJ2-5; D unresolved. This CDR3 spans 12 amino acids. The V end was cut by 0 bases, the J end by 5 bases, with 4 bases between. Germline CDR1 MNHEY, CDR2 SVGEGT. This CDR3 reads CASSYSRETQYF. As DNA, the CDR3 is TGTGCCAGCAGTTACTCGAGGGAGACCCAGTACTTC.

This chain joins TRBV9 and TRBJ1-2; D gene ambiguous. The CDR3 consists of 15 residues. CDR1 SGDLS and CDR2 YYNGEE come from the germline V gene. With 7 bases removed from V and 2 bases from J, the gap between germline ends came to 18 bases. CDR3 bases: TGTGCCAGCGTCCCCCTACCTTTCGCCAACTATGGCTACACCTTC. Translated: CASVPLPFANYGYTF.

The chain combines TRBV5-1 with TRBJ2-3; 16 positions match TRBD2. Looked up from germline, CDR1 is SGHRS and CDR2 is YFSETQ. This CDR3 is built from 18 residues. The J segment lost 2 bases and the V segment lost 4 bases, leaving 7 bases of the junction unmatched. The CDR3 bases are TGCGCCAGCAGCACCCGGGGACTAGCGGGGGGGCCCACAGATACGCAGTATTTT. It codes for CASSTRGLAGGPTDTQYF.